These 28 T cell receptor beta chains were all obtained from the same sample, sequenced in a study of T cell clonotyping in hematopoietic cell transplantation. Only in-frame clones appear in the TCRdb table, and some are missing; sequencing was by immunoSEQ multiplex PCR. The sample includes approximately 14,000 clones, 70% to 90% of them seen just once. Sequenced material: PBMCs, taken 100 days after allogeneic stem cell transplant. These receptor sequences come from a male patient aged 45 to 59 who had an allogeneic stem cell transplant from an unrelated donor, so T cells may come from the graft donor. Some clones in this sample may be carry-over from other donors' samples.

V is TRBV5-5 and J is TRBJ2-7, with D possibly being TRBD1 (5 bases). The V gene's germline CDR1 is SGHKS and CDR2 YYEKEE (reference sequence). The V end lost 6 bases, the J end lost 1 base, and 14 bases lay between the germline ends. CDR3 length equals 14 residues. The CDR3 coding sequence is TGTGCCAGCACCAACACAGGAACATCCTACGAGCAGTACTTC. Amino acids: CASTNTGTSYEQYF. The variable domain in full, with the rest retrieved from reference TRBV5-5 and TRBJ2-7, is DAGVTQSPTHLIKTRGQQVTLRCSPISGHKSVSWYQQVLGQGPQFIFQYYEKEERGRGNFPDRFSARQFPNYSSELNVNALLLGDSALYLCASTNTGTSYEQYFGPGTRLTVT.

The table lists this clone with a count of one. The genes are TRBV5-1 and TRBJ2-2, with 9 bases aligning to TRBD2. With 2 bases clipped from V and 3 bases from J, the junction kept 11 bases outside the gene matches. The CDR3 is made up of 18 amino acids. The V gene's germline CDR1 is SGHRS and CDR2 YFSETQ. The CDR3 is CASSFSWSVAGDTGELFF. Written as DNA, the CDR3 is TGCGCCAGCAGCTTCTCATGGAGTGTAGCGGGGGACACCGGGGAGCTGTTTTTT. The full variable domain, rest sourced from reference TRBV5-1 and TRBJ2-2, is KAGVTQTPRYLIKTRGQQVTLSCSPISGHRSVSWYQQTPGQGLQFLFEYFSETQRNKGNFPGRFSGRQFSNSRSEMNVSTLELGDSALYLCASSFSWSVAGDTGELFFGEGSRLTVL.

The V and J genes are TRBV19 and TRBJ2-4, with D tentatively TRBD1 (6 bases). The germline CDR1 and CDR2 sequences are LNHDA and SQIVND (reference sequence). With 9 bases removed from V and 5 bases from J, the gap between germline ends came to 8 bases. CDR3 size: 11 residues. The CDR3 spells CASYRENIQYF. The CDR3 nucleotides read TGTGCCAGCTACAGGGAAAACATTCAGTACTTC. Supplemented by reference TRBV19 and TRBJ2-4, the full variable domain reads DGGITQSPKYLFRKEGQNVTLSCEQNLNHDAMYWYRQDPGQGLRLIYYSQIVNDFQKGDIAEGYSVSREKKESFPLTVTSAQKNPTAFYLCASYRENIQYFGAGTRLSVL.

The chain's CDR3 is CASSQEGIGLAGLYNEQFF. The CDR3 DNA reads as TGCGCCAGCAGCCAAGAAGGAATAGGACTAGCGGGACTGTACAATGAGCAGTTCTTC. The chain couples TRBV4-1 to TRBJ2-1; 12 bases align to TRBD2. V trimming: 0 bases; J trimming: 4 bases; junction bases outside the gene matches: 10. Germline assignment: CDR1 MGHRA and CDR2 YSYEKL. The CDR3 loop spans 19 amino acids.

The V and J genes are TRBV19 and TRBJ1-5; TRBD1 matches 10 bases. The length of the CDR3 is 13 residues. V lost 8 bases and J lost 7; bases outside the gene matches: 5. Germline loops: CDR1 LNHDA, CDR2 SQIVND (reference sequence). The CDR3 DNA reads TGTGCCAGTGGAGGGACAGGGGAACAGCCCCAGCATTTT. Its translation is CASGGTGEQPQHF. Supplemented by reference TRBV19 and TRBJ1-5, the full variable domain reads DGGITQSPKYLFRKEGQNVTLSCEQNLNHDAMYWYRQDPGQGLRLIYYSQIVNDFQKGDIAEGYSVSREKKESFPLTVTSAQKNPTAFYLCASGGTGEQPQHFGDGTRLSIL.

The CDR3 DNA follows: TGTGCCAGCAGTGAAGGTCCGCCGGGCGGGACTTCCTACGAGCAGTACTTC. It codes for CASSEGPPGGTSYEQYF. V and J are TRBV2 and TRBJ2-7; D possibly corresponds to TRBD2 (6 bases). Germline assignment: CDR1 SNHLY and CDR2 FYNNEI. Trimming pared 1 base from V and 1 base from J, leaving 17 bases between. The CDR3 covers 17 residues.

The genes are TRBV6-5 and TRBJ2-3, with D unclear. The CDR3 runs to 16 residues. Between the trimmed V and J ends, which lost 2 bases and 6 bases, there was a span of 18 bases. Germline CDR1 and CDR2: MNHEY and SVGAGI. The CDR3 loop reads CASSYTANFGSDTQYF. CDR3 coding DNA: TGTGCCAGCAGTTACACGGCAAACTTTGGATCGGATACGCAGTATTTT.

The CDR3 loop reads CASSSHRGQPQHF. In nucleotides, the CDR3 is TGTGCCAGCAGTTCCCACAGGGGTCAGCCCCAGCATTTT. The rearrangement links TRBV27 to TRBJ1-5; 7 bases line up with TRBD1. CDR3 size: 13 residues. The V gene end was trimmed by 4 bases and the J gene end by 6 bases; junction bases not matched to a gene: 3. Germline V gives CDR1 MNHEY, CDR2 SMNVEV (reference sequence).

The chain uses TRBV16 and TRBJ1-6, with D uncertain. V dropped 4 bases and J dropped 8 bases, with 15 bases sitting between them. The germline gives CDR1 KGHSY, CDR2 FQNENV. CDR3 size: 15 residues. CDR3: CASSLPRGGDSPLHF. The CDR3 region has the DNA TGTGCCAGCAGCCTGCCTCGGGGAGGAGATTCACCCCTCCACTTT.

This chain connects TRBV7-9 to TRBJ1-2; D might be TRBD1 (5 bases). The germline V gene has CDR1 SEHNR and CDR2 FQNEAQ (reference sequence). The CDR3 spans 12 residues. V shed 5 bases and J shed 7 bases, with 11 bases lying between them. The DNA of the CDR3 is TGTGCCAGCAGCACCAGGGTTCCTGGCTACACCTTC. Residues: CASSTRVPGYTF.

The CDR3 region is CASSSGTSSEAFF. The CDR3 DNA sequence: TGTGCCAGCAGCTCTGGGACATCTTCTGAAGCTTTCTTT. The chain couples TRBV6-6 to TRBJ1-1; tentatively, D is TRBD1 (6 bases). CDR1 and CDR2 from the germline V gene are MNHNY and SVGAGI (reference sequence). The CDR3 length is 13 residues. The V end was cut by 6 bases, the J end by 6 bases, with 14 bases between.

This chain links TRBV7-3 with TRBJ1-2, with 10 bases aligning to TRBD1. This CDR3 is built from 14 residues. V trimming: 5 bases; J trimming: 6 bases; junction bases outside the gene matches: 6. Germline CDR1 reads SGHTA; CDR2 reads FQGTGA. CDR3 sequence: CASSPKTGGDGYTF. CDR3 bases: TGTGCCAGCAGCCCTAAGACAGGGGGCGATGGCTACACCTTC.

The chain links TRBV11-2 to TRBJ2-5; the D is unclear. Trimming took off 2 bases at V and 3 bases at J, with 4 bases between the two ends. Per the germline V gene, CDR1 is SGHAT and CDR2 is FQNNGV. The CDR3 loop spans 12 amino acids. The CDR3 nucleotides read TGTGCCAGCAGCTTATTCGAAGAGACCCAGTACTTC. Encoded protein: CASSLFEETQYF.

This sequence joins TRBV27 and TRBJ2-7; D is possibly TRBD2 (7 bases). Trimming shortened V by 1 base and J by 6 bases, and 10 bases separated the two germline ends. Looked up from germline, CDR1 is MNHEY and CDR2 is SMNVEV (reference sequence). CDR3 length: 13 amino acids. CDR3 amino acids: CASSLWGGREQYF. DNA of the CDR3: TGTGCCAGCAGTTTATGGGGGGGGCGCGAGCAGTACTTC.

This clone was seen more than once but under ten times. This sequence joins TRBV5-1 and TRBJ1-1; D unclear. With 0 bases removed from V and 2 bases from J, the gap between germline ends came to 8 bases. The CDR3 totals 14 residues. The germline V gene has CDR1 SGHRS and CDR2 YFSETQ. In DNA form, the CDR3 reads TGCGCCAGCAGCTTGGCTGGCGGAAACACTGAAGCTTTCTTT. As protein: CASSLAGGNTEAFF.

CDR3 sequence reads: CASSLEAGEAFF. DNA for the CDR3: TGTGCCAGCAGCTTAGAAGCGGGTGAAGCTTTCTTT. The V call is TRBV11-3, the J call TRBJ1-1; D is uncertain. V was trimmed by 0 bases and J by 7 bases, leaving 6 bases between them. The V gene's germline CDR1 is SGHNT and CDR2 YENEEA. The CDR3 is 12 residues long.

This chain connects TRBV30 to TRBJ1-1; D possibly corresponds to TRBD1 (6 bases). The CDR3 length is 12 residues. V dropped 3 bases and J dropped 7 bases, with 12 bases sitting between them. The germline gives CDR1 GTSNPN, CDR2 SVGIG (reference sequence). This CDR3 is CAWSRQTGEAFF. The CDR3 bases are TGTGCCTGGAGCCGCCAGACAGGTGAAGCTTTCTTT.

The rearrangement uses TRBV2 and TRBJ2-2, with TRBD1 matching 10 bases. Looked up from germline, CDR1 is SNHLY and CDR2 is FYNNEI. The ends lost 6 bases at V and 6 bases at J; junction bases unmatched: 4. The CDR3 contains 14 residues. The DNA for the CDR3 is TGTGCCAGCAGAATGACAGGGGGCTCCGGGGAGCTGTTTTTT. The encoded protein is CASRMTGGSGELFF.

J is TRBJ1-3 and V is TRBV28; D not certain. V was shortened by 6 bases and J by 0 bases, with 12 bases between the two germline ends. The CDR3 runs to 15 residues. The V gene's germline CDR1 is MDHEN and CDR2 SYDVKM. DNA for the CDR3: TGTGCCAGCAGGCCGGGAGGGTACTCTGGAAACACCATATATTTT. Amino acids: CASRPGGYSGNTIYF.

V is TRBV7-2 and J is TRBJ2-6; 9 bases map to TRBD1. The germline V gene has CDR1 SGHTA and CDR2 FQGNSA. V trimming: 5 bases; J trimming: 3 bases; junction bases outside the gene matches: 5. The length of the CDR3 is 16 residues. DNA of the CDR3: TGTGCCAGCAGCGGGACAGGGTATGGTGGGGCCAACGTCCTGACTTTC. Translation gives CASSGTGYGGANVLTF.

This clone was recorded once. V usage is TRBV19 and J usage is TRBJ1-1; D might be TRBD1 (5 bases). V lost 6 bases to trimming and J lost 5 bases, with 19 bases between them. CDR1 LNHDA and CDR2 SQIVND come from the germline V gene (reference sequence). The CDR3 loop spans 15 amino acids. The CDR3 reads CASRKGPALRTEAFF. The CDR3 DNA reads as TGTGCCAGTAGGAAGGGGCCAGCGCTTAGAACTGAAGCTTTCTTT.

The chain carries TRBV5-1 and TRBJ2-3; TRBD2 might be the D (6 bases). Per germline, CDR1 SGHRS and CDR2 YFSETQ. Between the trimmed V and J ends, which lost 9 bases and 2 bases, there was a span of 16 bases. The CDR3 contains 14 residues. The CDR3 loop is CATQRGGSTDTQYF. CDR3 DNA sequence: TGCGCCACCCAACGGGGAGGTTCCACAGATACGCAGTATTTT.

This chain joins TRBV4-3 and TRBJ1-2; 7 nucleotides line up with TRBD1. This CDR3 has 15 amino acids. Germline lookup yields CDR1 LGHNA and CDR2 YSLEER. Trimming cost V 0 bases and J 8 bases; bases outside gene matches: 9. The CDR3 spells CASSQDSGDRAGYTF. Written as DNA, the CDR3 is TGCGCCAGCAGCCAAGACTCGGGAGACAGGGCGGGCTACACCTTC.

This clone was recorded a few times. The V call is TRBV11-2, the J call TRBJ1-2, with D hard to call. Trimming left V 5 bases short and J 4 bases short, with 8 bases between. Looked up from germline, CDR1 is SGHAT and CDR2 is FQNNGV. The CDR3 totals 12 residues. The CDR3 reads CASSGDFYGYTF. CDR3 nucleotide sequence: TGTGCCAGCAGCGGGGATTTCTATGGCTACACCTTC.

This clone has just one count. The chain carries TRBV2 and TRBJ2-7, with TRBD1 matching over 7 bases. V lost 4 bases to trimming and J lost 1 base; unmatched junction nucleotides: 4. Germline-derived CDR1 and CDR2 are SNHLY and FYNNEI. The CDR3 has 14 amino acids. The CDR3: CASSGGQTSYEQYF. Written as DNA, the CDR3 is TGTGCCAGCAGTGGGGGACAGACTTCCTACGAGCAGTACTTC.

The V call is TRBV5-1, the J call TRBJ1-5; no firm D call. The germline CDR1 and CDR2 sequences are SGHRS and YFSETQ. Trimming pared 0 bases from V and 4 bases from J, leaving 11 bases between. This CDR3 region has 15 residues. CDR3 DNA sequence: TGCGCCAGCAGCTTGGGTCAGGCCCCTAATCAGCCCCAGCATTTT. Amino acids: CASSLGQAPNQPQHF.

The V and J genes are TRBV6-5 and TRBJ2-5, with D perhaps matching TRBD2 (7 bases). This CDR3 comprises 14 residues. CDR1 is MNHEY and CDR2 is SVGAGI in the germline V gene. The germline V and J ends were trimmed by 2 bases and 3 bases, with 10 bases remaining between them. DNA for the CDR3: TGTGCCAGCAGTTACGGGGGGGCCAAAGAGACCCAGTACTTC. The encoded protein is CASSYGGAKETQYF.

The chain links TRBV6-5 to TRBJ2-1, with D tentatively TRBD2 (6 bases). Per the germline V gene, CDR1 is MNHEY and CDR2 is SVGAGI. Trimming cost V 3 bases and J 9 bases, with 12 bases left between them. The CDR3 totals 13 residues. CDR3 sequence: CASSYGGMGEQFF. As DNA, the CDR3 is TGTGCCAGCAGTTATGGGGGGATGGGTGAGCAGTTCTTC.